Shown below are 4 T cell receptor beta chains from a single sample sequenced in a study of control samples from healthy donors and cancer patients. The assay was immunoSEQ multiplex PCR, and TCRdb's table has in-frame clones only and misses some. This sample has 150,000 to 190,000 clones, with over 90% found just once. Source material: blood. Receptors were obtained from a man aged 50 to 59 in good health.

The chain joins TRBV28 to TRBJ1-2; maybe TRBD1 (5 bases). Trimming stripped 6 bases from V and 6 bases from J, with 23 bases between. The CDR3 length is 16 residues. From germline, CDR1 is MDHEN and CDR2 SYDVKM. In nucleotides, the CDR3 is TGTGCCAGCAGCTCCCCTCGAAGTGCAGGGATAGATGGCTACACCTTC. It specifies CASSSPRSAGIDGYTF.

The V call is TRBV20-1, the J call TRBJ2-7; D not certain. The length of the CDR3 is 12 residues. Germline CDR1 is DFQATT and CDR2 is SNEGSKA (reference sequence). V lost 3 bases to trimming and J lost 2 bases, with 8 bases between them. CDR3 residues: CSASDPPYEQYF. The CDR3 bases are TGCAGTGCTAGTGACCCACCCTACGAGCAGTACTTC.

The chain recombines TRBV6-5 with TRBJ2-2, with D unclear. This CDR3 has 11 residues. Trimming stripped 7 bases from V and 4 bases from J, with 4 bases between. Germline lookup yields CDR1 MNHEY and CDR2 SVGAGI. In DNA form, the CDR3 reads TGTGCCAGCAAAACCACCGGGGAGCTGTTTTTT. This encodes CASKTTGELFF.

This clone came up once. V is TRBV6-5 and J is TRBJ2-1, with a tentative D call TRBD1 (6 bases). This CDR3 has 13 residues. The germline CDR1 and CDR2 sequences are MNHEY and SVGAGI. V was shortened by 6 bases and J by 3 bases, with 9 bases between the two germline ends. The CDR3 sequence is CASSTDSYNEQFF. CDR3 DNA: TGTGCCAGCAGCACGGACAGCTACAATGAGCAGTTCTTC.